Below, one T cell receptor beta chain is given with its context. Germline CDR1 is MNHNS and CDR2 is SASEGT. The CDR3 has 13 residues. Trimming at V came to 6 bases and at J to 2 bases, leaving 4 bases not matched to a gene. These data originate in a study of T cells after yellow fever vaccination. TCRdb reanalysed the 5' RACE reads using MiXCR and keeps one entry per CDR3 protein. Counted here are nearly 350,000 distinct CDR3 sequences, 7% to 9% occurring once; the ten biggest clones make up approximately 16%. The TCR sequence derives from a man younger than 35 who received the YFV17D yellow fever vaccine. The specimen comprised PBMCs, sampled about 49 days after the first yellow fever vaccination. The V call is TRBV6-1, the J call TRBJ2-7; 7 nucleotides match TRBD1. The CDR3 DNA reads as TGTGCCAGCAGCTTCACAGGGGCCTACGAGCAGTACTTC. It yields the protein CASSFTGAYEQYF.